The clone carrying this T cell receptor (beta chain) was counted ten times or more. Ophthalmopathy patients had Clinical Activity Score at least 3, NOSPECS grade at least 4, duration under 3 months. Exclusion followed for patients with uncontrolled infection, other autoimmune disease, pregnancy or lactation. The sample originates from a study of T cells in Graves' hyperthyroidism and ophthalmopathy. Germline CDR1 and CDR2: PRHDT and FYEKMQ (reference sequence). The ends were cut back, 7 bases at V and 5 bases at J, with 16 bases in the middle. The CDR3 contains 14 residues. Using RNA transcripts as the source, TCR beta CDR3 regions were amplified. First-round RT-PCR of the TCR CDR3 relied on the HTBI primer set. One entry per CDR3 protein results from TCRdb running MiXCR on the multiplex PCR reads. The table has 700,000 or so distinct CDR3 sequences, around 13% seen once.

The sequenced sample was blood. This sequence originates from a woman aged 50 to 65 with Graves' ophthalmopathy. This chain links TRBV13 with TRBJ2-3; D could derive from TRBD1 or TRBD2 (5 bases each). CDR3 in amino acids: CASNPGRREDTQYF. The CDR3 bases are TGTGCCAGCAACCCGGGGCGGAGAGAAGATACGCAGTATTTT.